The source of this TCR beta chain is a study of chemoradiotherapy in HPV16-positive cancers. The study's findings and limits: The functional HPV-specific definition rests on just a couple of HPV16-positive patients. For HPV16-positive patients, expanding HPV-responsive T cells associated with longer recurrence-free survival.

Comments on this clone: As yet, its antigen is unknown.

In germline, CDR1 is SGHNT, CDR2 YENEEA. The CDR3 runs 17 residues. With 5 bases clipped from V and 3 bases from J, the junction kept 12 bases outside the gene matches. The protocol was immunoSEQ multiplex PCR, while the TCRdb copy is restricted to in-frame clones and leaves out a portion. The sample contains nearly 35,000 clones, approximately 92% of which appear only once. The chain couples TRBV11-3 to TRBJ2-2; 7 bases are a match to TRBD1. The specimen was blood, collected from a patient who underwent chemoradiotherapy. This receptor was identified in a human donor with HPV-associated anogenital cancer. CDR3 in DNA: TGTGCCAGCAGCACCTACGACAGGGCATCAGACACCGGGGAGCTGTTTTTT. Its translation is CASSTYDRASDTGELFF. Full variable domain (missing parts from reference TRBV11-3 and TRBJ2-2): EAGVVQSPRYKIIEKKQPVAFWCNPISGHNTLYWYLQNLGQGPELLIRYENEEAVDDSQLPKDRFSAERLKGVDSTLKIQPAELGDSAVYLCASSTYDRASDTGELFFGEGSRLTVL.